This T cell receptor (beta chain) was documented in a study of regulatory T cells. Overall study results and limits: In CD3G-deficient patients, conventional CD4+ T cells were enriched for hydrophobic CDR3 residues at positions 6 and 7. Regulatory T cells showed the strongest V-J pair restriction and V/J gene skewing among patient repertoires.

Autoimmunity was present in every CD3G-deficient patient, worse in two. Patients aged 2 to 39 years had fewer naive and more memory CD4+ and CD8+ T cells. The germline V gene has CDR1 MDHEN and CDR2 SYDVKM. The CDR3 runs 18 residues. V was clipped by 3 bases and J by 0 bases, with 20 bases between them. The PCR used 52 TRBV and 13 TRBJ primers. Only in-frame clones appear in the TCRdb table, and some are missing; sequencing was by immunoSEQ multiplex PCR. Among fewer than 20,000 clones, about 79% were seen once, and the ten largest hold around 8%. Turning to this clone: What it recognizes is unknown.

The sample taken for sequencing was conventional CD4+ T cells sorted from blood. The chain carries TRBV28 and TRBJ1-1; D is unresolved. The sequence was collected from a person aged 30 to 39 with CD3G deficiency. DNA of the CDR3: TGTGCCAGCAGTTTTTATCTCGGGCACCTAAGAATGAACACTGAAGCTTTCTTT. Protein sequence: CASSFYLGHLRMNTEAFF. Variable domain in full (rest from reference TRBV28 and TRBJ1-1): DVKVTQSSRYLVKRTGEKVFLECVQDMDHENMFWYRQDPGLGLRLIYFSYDVKMKEKGDIPEGYSVSREKKERFSLILESASTNQTSMYLCASSFYLGHLRMNTEAFFGQGTRLTVV.